The rows below give T cell receptor beta chains drawn from one sample of a study of T cells after posttransplantation cyclophosphamide. TCRdb's copy holds only in-frame clones and misses some; the assay was immunoSEQ multiplex PCR. Of about 4,500 clones in the sample, 61% were seen once. Sequenced material: memory CD8+ T cells sorted from blood. Source of these receptors: a woman aged 55-70 years in good health, CMV-negative, and a related stem cell transplant donor. The CDR3 runs from the conserved cysteine through the conserved F or W. The order of the fields is clone size, V gene, J gene, D gene, CDR3 protein, CDR3 DNA. A D gene is named only where the DNA matches it firmly. Rows give clone size only sometimes, using once, few, many, or a class for an expanded clone.

few	TRBV11-1	TRBJ1-5	.	CASQGRGDQPQHF	TGTGCCAGCCAGGGACGGGGGGATCAGCCCCAGCATTTT
once	TRBV7-2	TRBJ1-5	.	CASSLASQPQHF	TGTGCCAGCAGCTTAGCCAGTCAGCCCCAGCATTTT
.	TRBV5-8	TRBJ2-7	TRBD1	CASSLDRGRKEQYF	TGTGCCAGCAGCTTGGACAGGGGGCGTAAAGAGCAGTACTTC
.	TRBV7-9	TRBJ1-3	.	CASSSDSYLSGNTIYF	TGTGCCAGCAGCTCGGACAGCTACCTCTCTGGAAACACCATATATTTT
.	TRBV9	TRBJ2-7	TRBD2	CASSVGEGSTYEQYF	TGTGCCAGCAGCGTAGGGGAGGGCAGCACCTACGAGCAGTACTTC
.	TRBV29-1	TRBJ2-7	.	CSVIRGNTYEQYF	TGCAGCGTTATTAGGGGTAATACCTACGAGCAGTACTTC
.	TRBV9	TRBJ2-3	TRBD2	CASSAGTSAQYF	TGTGCCAGCAGCGCCGGGACTAGCGCGCAGTATTTT
.	TRBV2	TRBJ2-1	TRBD2	CASSNYGLAFDNEQFF	TGTGCCAGCAGCAACTACGGACTAGCGTTCGACAATGAGCAGTTCTTC
.	TRBV5-5	TRBJ2-3	TRBD2	CASSPKIPGGRGDTQYF	TGTGCCAGCAGCCCCAAAATTCCGGGAGGGCGCGGCGATACGCAGTATTTT
.	TRBV7-2	TRBJ2-5	.	CASSTGLLTQYF	TGTGCCAGCAGTACAGGGCTCCTGACCCAGTACTTC
once	TRBV19	TRBJ2-1	TRBD2	CAASGASYNEQFF	TGTGCGGCTAGCGGGGCTTCCTACAATGAGCAGTTCTTC
.	TRBV23-1	TRBJ1-3	.	CASSQILNTIYF	TGCGCCAGCAGTCAAATTCTGAACACCATATATTTT
few	TRBV5-4	TRBJ1-1	.	CASSLTGNTEAFF	TGTGCCAGCAGCTTAACCGGGAACACTGAAGCTTTCTTT
.	TRBV6-5	TRBJ2-3	.	CASSYSTSGGTQYF	TGTGCCAGCAGTTACTCAACCTCCGGAGGTACGCAGTATTTT
medium-sized	TRBV27	TRBJ1-1	.	CASRTGGQNTEAFF	TGTGCCAGCAGGACGGGGGGACAGAACACTGAAGCTTTCTTT
.	TRBV5-4	TRBJ2-1	TRBD2	CASSSGTSGLDEQFF	TGTGCCAGCAGCTCCGGGACTAGCGGGCTAGATGAGCAGTTCTTC